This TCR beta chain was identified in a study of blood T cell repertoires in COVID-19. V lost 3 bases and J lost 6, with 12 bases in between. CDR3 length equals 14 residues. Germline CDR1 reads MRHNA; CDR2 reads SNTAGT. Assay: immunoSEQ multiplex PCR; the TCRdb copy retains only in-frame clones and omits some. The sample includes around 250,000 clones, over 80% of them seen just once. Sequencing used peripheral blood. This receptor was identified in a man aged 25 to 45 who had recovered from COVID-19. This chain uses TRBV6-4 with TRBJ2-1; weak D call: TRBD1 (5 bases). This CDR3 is CASSDGAQGNEQFF. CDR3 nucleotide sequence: TGTGCCAGCAGTGATGGGGCCCAGGGCAATGAGCAGTTCTTC.